The rows below give T cell receptor beta chains drawn from one sample of a study of T cell clones after liver transplantation. Method: immunoSEQ multiplex PCR; TCRdb's copy keeps in-frame clones and lacks some. Counted here are 20,000 or so clones, approximately 93% occurring once; the ten biggest clones make up 25%. Source: CD8+ T cells from blood, taken around 27 months after liver transplant. The receptors stem from a human patient who received a liver transplant. Some of these T cells may belong to the graft donor. Both conserved end residues are trimmed from each CDR3.

TRBV18	TRBJ2-7	ASSRGGYEQY
TRBV6-5	TRBJ1-1	ASRPGTGSDTEAF
TRBV7-9	TRBJ2-1	ASSLYSGRNEQF
TRBV7-2	TRBJ2-3	ASSLGLAWTDTQY
TRBV2	TRBJ1-1	ASPGRRGNTEAF
TRBV9	TRBJ2-2	ASSVPRTGLNTGELF
TRBV28	TRBJ2-1	ASSDNEQF
TRBV15	TRBJ2-7	ATTLGSLAGAYEQY
TRBV7-9	TRBJ2-7	ASSLPRLAGGYEQY
TRBV9	TRBJ2-1	ASSPSAGLTYNEQF
TRBV5-1	TRBJ1-1	ASSWTGRQNTEAF
TRBV9	TRBJ2-5	ASSTAPREETQY
TRBV19	TRBJ1-5	ASTTGTGVLNQPQH
TRBV27	TRBJ2-7	ASSFKGSYEQY
TRBV29-1	TRBJ1-1	SVDMGGTEAF
TRBV19	TRBJ1-3	ASSIALRSGNTIY